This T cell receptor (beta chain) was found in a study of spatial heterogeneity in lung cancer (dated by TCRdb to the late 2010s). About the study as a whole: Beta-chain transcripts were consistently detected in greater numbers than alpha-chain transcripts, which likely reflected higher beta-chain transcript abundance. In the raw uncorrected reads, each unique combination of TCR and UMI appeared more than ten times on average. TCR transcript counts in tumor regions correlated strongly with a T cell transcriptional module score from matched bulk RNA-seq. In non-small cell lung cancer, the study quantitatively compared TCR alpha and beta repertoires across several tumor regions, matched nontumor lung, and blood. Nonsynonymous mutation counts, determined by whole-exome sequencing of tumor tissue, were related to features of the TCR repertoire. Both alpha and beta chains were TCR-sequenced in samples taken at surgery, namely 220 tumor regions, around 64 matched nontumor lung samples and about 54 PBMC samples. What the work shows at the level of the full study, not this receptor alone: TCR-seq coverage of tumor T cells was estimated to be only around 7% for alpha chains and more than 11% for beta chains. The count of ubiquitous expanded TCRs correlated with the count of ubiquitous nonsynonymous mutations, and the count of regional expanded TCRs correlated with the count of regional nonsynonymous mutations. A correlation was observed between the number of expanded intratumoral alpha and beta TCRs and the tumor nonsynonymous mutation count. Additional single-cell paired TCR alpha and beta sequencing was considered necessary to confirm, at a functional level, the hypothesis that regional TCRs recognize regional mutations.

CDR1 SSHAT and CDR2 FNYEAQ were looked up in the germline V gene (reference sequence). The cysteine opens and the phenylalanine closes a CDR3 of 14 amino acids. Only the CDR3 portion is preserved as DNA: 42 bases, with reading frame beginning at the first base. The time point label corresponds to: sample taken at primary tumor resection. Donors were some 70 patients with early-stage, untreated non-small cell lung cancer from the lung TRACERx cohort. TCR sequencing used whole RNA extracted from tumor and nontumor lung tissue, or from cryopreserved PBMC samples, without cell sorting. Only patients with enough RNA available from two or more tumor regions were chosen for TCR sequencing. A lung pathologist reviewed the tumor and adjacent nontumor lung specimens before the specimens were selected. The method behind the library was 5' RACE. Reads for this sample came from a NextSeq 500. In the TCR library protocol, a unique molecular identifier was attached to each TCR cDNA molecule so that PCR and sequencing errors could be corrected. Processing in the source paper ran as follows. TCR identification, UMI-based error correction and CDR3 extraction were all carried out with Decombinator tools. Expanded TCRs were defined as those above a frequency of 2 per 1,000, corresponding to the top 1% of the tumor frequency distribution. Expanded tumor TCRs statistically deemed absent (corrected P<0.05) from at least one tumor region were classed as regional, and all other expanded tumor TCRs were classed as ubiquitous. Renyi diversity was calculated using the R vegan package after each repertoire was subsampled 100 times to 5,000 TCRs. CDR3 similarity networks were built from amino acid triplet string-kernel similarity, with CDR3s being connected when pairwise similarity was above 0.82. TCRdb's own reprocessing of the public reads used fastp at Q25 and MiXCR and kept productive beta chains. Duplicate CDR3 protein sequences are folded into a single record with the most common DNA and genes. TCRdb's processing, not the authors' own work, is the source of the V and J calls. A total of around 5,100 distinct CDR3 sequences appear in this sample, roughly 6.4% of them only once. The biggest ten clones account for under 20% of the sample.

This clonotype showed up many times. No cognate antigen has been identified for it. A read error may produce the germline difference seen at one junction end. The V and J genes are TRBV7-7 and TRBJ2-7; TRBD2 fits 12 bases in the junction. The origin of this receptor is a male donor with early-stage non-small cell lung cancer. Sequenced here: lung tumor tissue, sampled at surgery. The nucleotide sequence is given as TGTGCTAGCAGCCTCGGACTAGCGGGAAGTGAGCAGTACTTC. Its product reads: CASSLGLAGSEQYF.